This T cell receptor beta chain was sequenced in a study of T-cell memory formation after mild COVID-19. Study details: In these data, TCR clusters were largely donor specific. Notes on the study in general: The finding that pre-infection memory included some responding clones suggested that cross-reactive memory joined. Contracting clones from day 15 to 85 showed balanced CD4/CD8; later expanders favored CD4+. CD4+ contracting clones were mainly CM and EM; CD8+ ones, EMRA.

The V gene's germline CDR1 is SGDLS and CDR2 YYNGEE. This CDR3 spans 16 amino acids. V lost 0 bases, J lost 4 bases, and 8 bases stayed unmatched. On this clonotype: Its antigen is unidentified.

TCRdb re-analysed the 5' RACE reads in MiXCR, keeping a single row per CDR3 protein. The sample includes 350,000 to 450,000 distinct CDR3 sequences, around 19% of them seen just once. Material for sequencing was PBMCs or a T cell subset sorted from them (not recorded which). The source is an adult woman who had mild COVID-19 (a few samples of this study predate the infection). Cell type and time point are not known. The V gene is TRBV9, the J gene TRBJ1-1, with 8 bases lining up with TRBD1. The CDR3 reads CASSVAGQGVGTEAFF. The CDR3 region has the DNA TGTGCCAGCAGCGTAGCAGGACAGGGCGTTGGCACTGAAGCTTTCTTT. Drawing the rest from reference TRBV9 and TRBJ1-1, the complete variable domain is DSGVTQTPKHLITATGQRVTLRCSPRSGDLSVYWYQQSLDQGLQFLIQYYNGEERAKGNILERFSAQQFPDLHSELNLSSLELGDSALYFCASSVAGQGVGTEAFFGQGTRLTVV.